This TCR beta chain was sequenced for a study of T-cell reconstitution after alpha-beta-depleted transplantation in children. Unique molecular identifiers were incorporated into the prepared TCRbeta library. TCRdb called the PCR reads again in MiXCR, with one record for every CDR3 protein. This sample yields about 640,000 distinct CDR3 sequences, of which about 15% are seen a single time; approximately 1% belongs to the top ten. Germline V gene data show CDR1 as SGHTA and CDR2 as FQGNSA. CDR3 size: 17 residues. V was pared by 1 base and J by 0 bases, with 16 bases between. The source of this sequence is a human donor who donated a stem cell graft to a child with acute myeloid leukemia. The starting material was PBMCs from the stem cell graft donor, obtained from the stem cell graft. The chain recombines TRBV7-2 with TRBJ2-7; maybe TRBD1 (6 bases). CDR3 protein: CASSLGDIRSASYEQYF. The CDR3 DNA reads TGTGCCAGCAGCTTAGGGGACATTCGTTCTGCCTCCTACGAGCAGTACTTC.